This T cell receptor beta chain was profiled in a study of T cells in Graves' hyperthyroidism and ophthalmopathy. Blood sampling occurred at first hyperthyroidism diagnosis, ahead of any ophthalmopathy symptoms. Germline values: CDR1 LGHDT, CDR2 YNNKEL (reference sequence). Unmatched junction bases numbered 5, after V lost 0 bases and J lost 4 bases. CDR3 size: 16 residues. Amplification yielded TCR beta CDR3 regions, with RNA transcripts as the source. The TCR CDR3 was amplified in a first-round RT-PCR using the HTBI primer set. TCRdb independently ran MiXCR on the multiplex PCR reads; one entry per CDR3 protein. Among 550,000 to 850,000 distinct CDR3 sequences listed, 18% were seen once. General study results and limits: Ophthalmopathy onset followed model prediction by a median around 6.6 months.

This clonotype was seen ten or more times. Its target is unknown. The material sequenced was blood. This TCR derives from a woman in her forties or fifties with Graves' hyperthyroidism that later progressed to Graves' ophthalmopathy. This chain joins TRBV3-1 and TRBJ2-5, with TRBD2 matching over 10 bases. The DNA of the CDR3 is TGTGCCAGCAGCCAAGACCCAGCGGGGGGGCTAGAGACCCAGTACTTC. Amino acid sequence: CASSQDPAGGLETQYF.